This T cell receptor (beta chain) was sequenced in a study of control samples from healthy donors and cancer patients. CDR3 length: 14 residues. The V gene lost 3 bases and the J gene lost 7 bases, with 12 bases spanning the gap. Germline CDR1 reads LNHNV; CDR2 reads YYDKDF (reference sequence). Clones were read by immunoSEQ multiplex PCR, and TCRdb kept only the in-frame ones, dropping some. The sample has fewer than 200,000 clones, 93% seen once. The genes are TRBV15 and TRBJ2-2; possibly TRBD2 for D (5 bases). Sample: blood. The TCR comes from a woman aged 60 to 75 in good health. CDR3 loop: CATSREAQSGELFF. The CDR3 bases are TGTGCCACCAGCAGGGAGGCTCAAAGCGGGGAGCTGTTTTTT.